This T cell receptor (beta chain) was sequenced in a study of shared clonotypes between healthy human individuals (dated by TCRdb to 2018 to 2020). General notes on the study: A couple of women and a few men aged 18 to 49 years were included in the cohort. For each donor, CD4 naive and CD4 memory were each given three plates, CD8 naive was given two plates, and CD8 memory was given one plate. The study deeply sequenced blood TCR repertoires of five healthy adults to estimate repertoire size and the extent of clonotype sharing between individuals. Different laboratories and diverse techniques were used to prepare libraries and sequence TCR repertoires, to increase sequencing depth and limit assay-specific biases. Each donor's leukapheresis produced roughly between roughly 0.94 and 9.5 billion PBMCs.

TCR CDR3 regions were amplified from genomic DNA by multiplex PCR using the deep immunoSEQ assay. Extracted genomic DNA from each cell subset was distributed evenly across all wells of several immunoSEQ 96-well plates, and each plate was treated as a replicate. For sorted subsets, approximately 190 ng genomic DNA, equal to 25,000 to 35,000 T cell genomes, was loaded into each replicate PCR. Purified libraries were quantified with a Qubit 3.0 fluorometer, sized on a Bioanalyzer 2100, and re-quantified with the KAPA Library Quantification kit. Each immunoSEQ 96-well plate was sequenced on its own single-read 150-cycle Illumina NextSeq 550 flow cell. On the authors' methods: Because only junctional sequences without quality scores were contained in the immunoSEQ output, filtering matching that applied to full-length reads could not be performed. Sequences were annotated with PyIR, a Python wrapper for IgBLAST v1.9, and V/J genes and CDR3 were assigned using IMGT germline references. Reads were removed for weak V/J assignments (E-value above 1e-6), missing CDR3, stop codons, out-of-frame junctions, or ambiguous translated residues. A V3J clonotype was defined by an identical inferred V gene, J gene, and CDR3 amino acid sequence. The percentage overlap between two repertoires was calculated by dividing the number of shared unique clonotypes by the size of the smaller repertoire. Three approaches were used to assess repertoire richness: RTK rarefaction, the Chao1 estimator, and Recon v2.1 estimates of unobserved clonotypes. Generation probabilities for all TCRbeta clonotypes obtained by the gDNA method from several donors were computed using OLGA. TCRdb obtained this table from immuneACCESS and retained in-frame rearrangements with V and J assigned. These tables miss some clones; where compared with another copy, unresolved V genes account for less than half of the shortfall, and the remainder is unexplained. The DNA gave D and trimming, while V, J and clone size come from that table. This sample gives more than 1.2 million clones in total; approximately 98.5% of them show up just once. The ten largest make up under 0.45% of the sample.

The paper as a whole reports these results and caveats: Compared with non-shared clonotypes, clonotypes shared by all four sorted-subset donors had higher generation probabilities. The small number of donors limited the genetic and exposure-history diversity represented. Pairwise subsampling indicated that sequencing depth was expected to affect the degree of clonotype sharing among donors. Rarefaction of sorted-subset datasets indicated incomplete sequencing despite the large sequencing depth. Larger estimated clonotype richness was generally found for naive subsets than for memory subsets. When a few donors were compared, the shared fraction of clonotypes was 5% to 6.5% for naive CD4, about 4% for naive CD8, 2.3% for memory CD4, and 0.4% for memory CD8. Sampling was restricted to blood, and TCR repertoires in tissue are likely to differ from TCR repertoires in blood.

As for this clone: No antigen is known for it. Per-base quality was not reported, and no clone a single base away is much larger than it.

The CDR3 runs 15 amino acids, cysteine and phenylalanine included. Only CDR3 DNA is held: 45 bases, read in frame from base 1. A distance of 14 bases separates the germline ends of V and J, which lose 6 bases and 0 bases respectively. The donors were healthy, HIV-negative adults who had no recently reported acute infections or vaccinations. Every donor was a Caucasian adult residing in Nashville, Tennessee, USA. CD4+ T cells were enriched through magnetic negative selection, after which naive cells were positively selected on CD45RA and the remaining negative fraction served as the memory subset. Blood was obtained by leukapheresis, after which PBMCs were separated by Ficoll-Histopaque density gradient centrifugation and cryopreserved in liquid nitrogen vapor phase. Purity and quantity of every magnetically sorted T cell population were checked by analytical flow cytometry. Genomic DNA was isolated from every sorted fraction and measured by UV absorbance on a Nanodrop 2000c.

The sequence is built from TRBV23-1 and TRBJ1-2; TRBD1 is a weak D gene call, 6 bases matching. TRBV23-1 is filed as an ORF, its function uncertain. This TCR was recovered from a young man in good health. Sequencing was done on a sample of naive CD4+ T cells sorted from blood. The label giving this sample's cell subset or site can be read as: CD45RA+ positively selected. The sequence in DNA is TGCGCCAGCAGGTACAGGGCTCTCACTAACTATGGCTACACCTTC. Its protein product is CASRYRALTNYGYTF.